The rows below give T cell receptor beta chains drawn from one sample of a study of T cell responses to AZD1222 COVID-19 vaccine. Using immunoSEQ multiplex PCR, the repertoire was profiled, and TCRdb retains in-frame clones only, with some absent. The sample consists of approximately 60,000 clones, roughly three quarters of them appearing once. The sample here was peripheral blood, taken on day 0 of AZD1222 vaccination. The source of these receptors is an adult in good health. The CDR3 runs from the conserved cysteine through the conserved F or W. D genes are given only for firm matches. The listing skips clone size in some rows; elsewhere it reads once, few, many or a size class.

>-|TRBJ2-5|11|TRBV18|-
CASSPSETQYF
TGTGCCAGCTCACCATCAGAGACCCAGTACTTC
>-|TRBJ1-2|12|TRBV28|once
CASSGGDYGYTF
TGTGCCAGCAGCGGGGGGGACTATGGCTACACCTTC
>-|TRBJ2-2|13|TRBV6-2/TRBV6-3|-
CASSYGTNGELFF
TGTGCCAGCAGTTACGGGACGAACGGGGAGCTGTTTTTT
>-|TRBJ2-1|14|TRBV5-5|few
CASSLEDFYNEQFF
TGTGCCAGCAGCTTGGAGGACTTCTACAATGAGCAGTTCTTC
>TRBD1|TRBJ2-5|16|TRBV2|-
CASSENRGRTGETQYF
TGTGCCAGCAGTGAAAATCGTGGCAGGACAGGGGAGACCCAGTACTTC
>-|TRBJ1-4|14|TRBV19|-
CASSVTGGNEKLFF
TGTGCCAGTAGTGTCACAGGTGGTAACGAAAAACTGTTTTTT
>-|TRBJ2-5|13|TRBV11-2|-
CASSLIAGETQYF
TGTGCCAGCAGCTTAATTGCGGGGGAGACCCAGTACTTC
>-|TRBJ2-7|14|TRBV6-2/TRBV6-3|-
CASTPGATNYEQYF
TGTGCCAGCACCCCAGGGGCTACGAACTACGAGCAGTACTTC
>-|TRBJ1-6|14|TRBV7-2|-
CASSPPGSGSPLHF
TGTGCCAGCAGCCCCCCGGGGTCGGGTTCACCCCTCCACTTT
>-|TRBJ1-1|17|TRBV13|-
CASSLGQPRVMNTEAFF
TGTGCCAGCAGCTTAGGGCAGCCCCGAGTTATGAACACTGAAGCTTTCTTT
>TRBD1|TRBJ1-4|15|TRBV5-4|-
CASSRQQGPNEKLFF
TGTGCCAGCAGCAGGCAACAGGGGCCAAATGAAAAACTGTTTTTT
>TRBD1|TRBJ1-5|17|TRBV19|-
CASSNYLRGISNQPQHF
TGTGCCAGTAGTAATTACCTCAGGGGGATTAGCAATCAGCCCCAGCATTTT
>TRBD1|TRBJ2-7|13|TRBV7-8|few
CASSRGQGYEQYF
TGTGCCAGCAGCCGTGGACAGGGCTACGAGCAGTACTTC
>-|TRBJ2-5|14|TRBV7-3|-
CASSNGQRQETQYF
TGTGCCAGCAGCAACGGACAGAGACAAGAGACCCAGTACTTC
>TRBD1|TRBJ1-1|15|TRBV5-1|-
CASSLVQGAGTEAFF
TGCGCCAGCAGCTTGGTGCAGGGGGCGGGAACTGAAGCTTTCTTT
>-|TRBJ1-4|16|TRBV10-3|few
CAISSSEGATNEKLFF
TGTGCCATCAGTTCATCCGAGGGGGCAACTAATGAAAAACTGTTTTTT
>TRBD1|TRBJ1-2|13|TRBV10-3|-
CAIRVTGAGGYTF
TGTGCCATCAGAGTGACAGGGGCTGGTGGCTACACCTTC
>-|TRBJ2-7|14|TRBV18|-
CASSPNRNPYEQYF
TGTGCCAGCTCACCAAACAGAAACCCCTACGAGCAGTACTTC
>TRBD2|TRBJ2-1|16|TRBV6-5|few
CASSYPLGRGGSEQFF
TGTGCCAGCAGTTACCCTTTGGGGCGGGGGGGCAGTGAGCAGTTCTTC
>-|TRBJ2-7|13|TRBV3-1/TRBV3-2|-
CASSQGTPYEQYF
TGTGCCAGCAGCCAAGGGACCCCCTACGAGCAGTACTTC
>-|TRBJ2-7|13|TRBV6-1|-
CASSEMAGYEQYF
TGTGCCAGCAGTGAAATGGCGGGCTACGAGCAGTACTTC
>TRBD1|TRBJ1-1|15|TRBV7-9|-
CASSPYRGRETEAFF
TGTGCCAGCAGCCCCTACAGGGGGCGCGAGACTGAAGCTTTCTTT
>-|TRBJ1-5|14|TRBV28|-
CASSPRTENQPQHF
TGTGCCAGCAGTCCCCGGACAGAGAATCAGCCCCAGCATTTT
>-|TRBJ1-2|13|TRBV9|-
CASSGVLSYGYTF
TGTGCCAGCAGCGGCGTGTTGAGCTATGGCTACACCTTC
>-|TRBJ1-5|13|TRBV7-9|-
CASSRTENQPQHF
TGTGCCAGCAGCAGGACAGAAAATCAGCCCCAGCATTTT
>TRBD1|TRBJ1-2|14|TRBV30|-
CAWSGGGVIYGYTF
TGTGCCTGGAGTGGAGGGGGCGTCATCTATGGCTACACCTTC
>TRBD2|TRBJ2-3|16|TRBV29-1|-
CSGSPTSGGHGDTQYF
TGCAGCGGTAGTCCGACTAGCGGGGGGCACGGGGATACGCAGTATTTT
>-|TRBJ2-5|14|TRBV6-5|-
CASSRASAEETQYF
TGTGCCAGCAGCCGGGCTAGCGCGGAGGAGACCCAGTACTTC
>TRBD1|TRBJ2-7|13|TRBV27|-
CASSRTGAYEQYF
TGTGCCAGCAGTCGGACAGGAGCCTACGAGCAGTACTTC